The clone carrying this T cell receptor beta chain was seen ten or more times. This sample is drawn from a study of T cells in Graves' hyperthyroidism and ophthalmopathy. In germline, CDR1 is SGHTA, CDR2 FQGNSA. This CDR3 contains 16 residues. V lost 3 bases to trimming and J lost 0 bases, with 13 bases between them. Amplification yielded TCR beta CDR3 regions, with RNA transcripts as the source. TCR CDR3 underwent first-round RT-PCR with the HTBI primer set. TCRdb reanalysed the multiplex PCR reads using MiXCR and keeps one entry per CDR3 protein. The table has about 360,000 distinct CDR3 sequences, 13% seen once.

Sequenced sample: blood. V usage is TRBV7-2 and J usage is TRBJ2-3, with D unresolved. The TCR comes from a woman younger than 35 with Graves' hyperthyroidism. The CDR3 sequence: CASSFGYLSSTDTQYF. The CDR3 DNA reads as TGTGCCAGCAGCTTCGGGTATCTTTCTAGCACAGATACGCAGTATTTT.